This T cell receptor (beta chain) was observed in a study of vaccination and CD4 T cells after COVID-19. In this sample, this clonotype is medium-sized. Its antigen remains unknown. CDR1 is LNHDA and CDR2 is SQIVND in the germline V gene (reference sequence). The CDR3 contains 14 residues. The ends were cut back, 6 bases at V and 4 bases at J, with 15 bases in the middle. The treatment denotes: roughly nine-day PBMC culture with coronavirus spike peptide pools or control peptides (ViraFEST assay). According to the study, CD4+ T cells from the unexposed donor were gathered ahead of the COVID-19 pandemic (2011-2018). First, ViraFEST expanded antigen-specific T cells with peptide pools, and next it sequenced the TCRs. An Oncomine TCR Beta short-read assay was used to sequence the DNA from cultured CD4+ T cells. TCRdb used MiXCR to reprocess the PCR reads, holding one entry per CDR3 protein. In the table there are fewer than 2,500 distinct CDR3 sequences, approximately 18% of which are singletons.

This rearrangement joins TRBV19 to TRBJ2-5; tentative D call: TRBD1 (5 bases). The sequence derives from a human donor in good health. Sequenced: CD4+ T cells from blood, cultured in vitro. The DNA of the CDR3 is TGTGCCAGTAGGAGGCAGGGAATGGGAGAGACCCAGTACTTC. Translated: CASRRQGMGETQYF.